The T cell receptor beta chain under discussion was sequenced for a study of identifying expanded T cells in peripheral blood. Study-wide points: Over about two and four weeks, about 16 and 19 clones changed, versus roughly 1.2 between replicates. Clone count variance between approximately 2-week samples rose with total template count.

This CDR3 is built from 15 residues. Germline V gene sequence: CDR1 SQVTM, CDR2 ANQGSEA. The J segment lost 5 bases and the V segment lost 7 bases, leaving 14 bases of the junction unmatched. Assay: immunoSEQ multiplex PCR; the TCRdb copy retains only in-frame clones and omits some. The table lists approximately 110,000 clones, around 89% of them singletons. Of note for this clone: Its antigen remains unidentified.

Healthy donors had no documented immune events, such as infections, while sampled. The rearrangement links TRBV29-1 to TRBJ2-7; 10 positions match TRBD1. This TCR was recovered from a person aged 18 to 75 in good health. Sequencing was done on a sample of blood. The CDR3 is CSAYRGTGVRNEQYF. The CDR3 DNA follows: TGCAGCGCCTACCGGGGGACAGGGGTACGAAACGAGCAGTACTTC.